A single TCR beta chain is shown here with its context. Antigen: not known. The data were obtained in a study of shared clonotypes between healthy human individuals. At the level of the study: A couple of women and a few men aged 18 to 49 served as donors.

Study observations and caveats: Among the subsets, naive ones generally showed larger estimated richness than memory ones. The expectation was that sequencing depth would affect clonotype sharing among donors.

CD45RO negativity and positive selection for CCR7 defined naive CD8 cells, a population that excluded terminally differentiated effector memory CD45RA+ cells. Each subset's genomic DNA was split evenly across several immunoSEQ plates. The repertoire was sequenced with immunoSEQ multiplex PCR; TCRdb's copy has only in-frame clones and lacks some. The sample gives roughly 2.1 million clones, about 92% of which show up once; 1.5% to 2% is in the top ten. This receptor was taken from a young man in good health. Some clones in this sample may be carry-over from other donors' samples. Material for sequencing was naive CD8+ T cells from PBMCs.

The CDR3 DNA is TGTGCCAGCAGCTTAAATGAGGGTGATCAGCCCCAGCATTTT. Protein sequence: CASSLNEGDQPQHF. The chain has TRBV7-9 and TRBJ1-5, with no clear D. The V gene's germline CDR1 is SEHNR and CDR2 FQNEAQ (reference sequence). This CDR3 has 14 residues. Trimming took off 2 bases at V and 5 bases at J, with 10 bases between the two ends.